The present TCR beta chain was sequenced within a study of blood T cell repertoires in COVID-19. V lost 1 base and J 5 bases, leaving 15 bases between the germline ends. Per germline, CDR1 MGHRA and CDR2 YSYEKL. The CDR3 sequence is 15 residues long. Two negative PCRs, clearance, or symptom resolution had been documented for recovered Cohort 3 donors. Under the authors' procedure: For nucleated cells, counts were estimated from reference gene primer amplification. Clones were read by immunoSEQ multiplex PCR, and TCRdb kept only the in-frame ones, dropping some. The V and J calls and clone size are taken from that table; D and trimming were inferred from the DNA. The sample shows around 390,000 clones, about 86% of them seen only once.

This clonotype was obtained from a woman aged 45-65 years who had recovered from COVID-19. The chain uses TRBV4-1 and TRBJ2-7; maybe TRBD2 (5 bases). The sequencing sample was made of PBMCs or T cells enriched from blood (not recorded which). The CDR3 DNA reads TGCGCCAGCAGCCAAGCCACCTTCGCGGGTCACGAGCAGTACTTC. Protein sequence: CASSQATFAGHEQYF.